This TCR beta chain was obtained from a study of blood T cells in healthy people across ages. Trimming shortened V by 7 bases and J by 4 bases, and 16 bases separated the two germline ends. The CDR3 runs 14 residues. The germline CDR1 and CDR2 sequences are SGHTA and FQGNSA. For the second PCR, which ran for about 6 to 11 cycles, a sample-barcoded 5' primer and a J-beta primer mix were used. TCRdb independently ran MiXCR on the 5' RACE reads; one entry per CDR3 protein. Among about 830,000 distinct CDR3 sequences listed, under 80% were seen once. Only a few counts were recorded for this clonotype. This TCR was sampled from a man under 40 in good health. This chain uses TRBV7-2 with TRBJ1-1; D gene ambiguous. Sequenced input: blood. The DNA of the CDR3 is TGTGCCAGCATCTTGGGCGGGGAGCTCACTGAAGCTTTCTTT. It codes for CASILGGELTEAFF.